This record concerns one T cell receptor beta chain sequence. Assay used: immunoSEQ multiplex PCR; TCRdb lists only in-frame clones, some missing. The sample holds approximately 220,000 clones, roughly 84% seen once. This sample was included in a study of blood T cell repertoires in COVID-19. The length of the CDR3 is 15 residues. CDR1 is MRHNA, CDR2 SNTAGT, per germline. J gave up 7 bases and V 1 base, and 4 bases lay outside the gene matches. The clonotype was recovered from a woman in her forties who had recovered from COVID-19. The chain joins TRBV6-4 to TRBJ2-3; TRBD1 agrees at 11 bases. Sequences were obtained from PBMCs or T cells enriched from blood (not recorded which). The CDR3 coding sequence is TGTGCCAGCAGTGACTTCGGGACAGGGGGGAATACGCAGTATTTT. Translation: CASSDFGTGGNTQYF.